The source of this T cell receptor beta chain is a study of blood T cell repertoires in COVID-19. On the study more broadly: Some COVID-19 samples were acute and others convalescent; all came from the United States, Italy and Spain. Sources were T cells, B-cell-depleted T cells, or PBMCs; the material itself was cDNA or gDNA.

How the authors handled the data: Estimated nucleated cell counts came from reference gene primer amplification. Repertoires were generated with immunoSEQ multiplex PCR, while TCRdb's copy carries only in-frame clones and drops some. That table supplies the V and J calls and clone size; D and trimming were determined from the DNA. The sample yields roughly 350,000 clones, roughly 85% seen once. CDR1 is SGHNT, CDR2 YYREEE, per germline (reference sequence). V was pared by 3 bases and J by 4 bases, with 6 bases of the junction left unmatched. This CDR3 is built from 16 residues. The receptor comes from a woman aged 18-30 years with acute or convalescent COVID-19. The chain employs TRBV5-4 and TRBJ2-3; the match to TRBD2 covers 12 bases. The material sequenced was peripheral blood. In DNA, the CDR3 is TGTGCCAGCAGCTCAGCACTAGCGGGGGGCGCAGATACGCAGTATTTT. Residues: CASSSALAGGADTQYF.